Shown below are 29 T cell receptor beta chains from a single sample sequenced in a study of beta chain features in type 1 diabetes. Antigens for these TCRs are unknown. Findings and caveats of the study: In all four CD4+ subsets, TCRB CDR3 length was significantly, moderately reduced in type 1 diabetes.

As every portion of the isolated RNA was reverse transcribed, the sequencing read expressed TCRB transcripts. The assay was immunoSEQ multiplex PCR, and TCRdb's table has in-frame clones only and misses some. The profile covers about 660,000 clones, with over 12% appearing a single time and approximately 0.043% taken by the ten largest. Input material: naive CD4+ T cells from blood. The receptors shown here come from a man aged 18 to 30 with type 1 diabetes.

The genes are TRBV7-8 and TRBJ2-5; D is unresolved. The V gene lost 5 bases and the J gene lost 2 bases, with 6 bases spanning the gap. The CDR3 is 12 amino acids. CDR1 and CDR2 from the germline V gene are SGHVS and FQNEAQ. The DNA of the CDR3 is TGTGCCAGCAGCCGGTCGCAAGAGACCCAGTACTTC. This gives the protein CASSRSQETQYF. The variable domain in full, with the rest retrieved from reference TRBV7-8 and TRBJ2-5, is GAGVSQSPRYKVAKRGQDVALRCDPISGHVSLFWYQQALGQGPEFLTYFQNEAQLDKSGLPSDRFFAERPEGSVSTLKIQRTQQEDSAVYLCASSRSQETQYFGPGTRLLVL.

This clone was seen more than once but under ten times. V gene TRBV5-4 combines with J gene TRBJ2-1; D unclear. The CDR3 covers 12 residues. Germline CDR1 and CDR2: SGHNT and YYREEE (reference sequence). The ends were cut back, 1 base at V and 8 bases at J, with 7 bases in the middle. CDR3 in amino acids: CASSLPPHEQFF. CDR3 bases: TGTGCCAGCAGCTTGCCCCCGCATGAGCAGTTCTTC.

The chain combines TRBV25-1 with TRBJ1-4; 11 nucleotides align to TRBD1. The V segment lost 8 bases and the J segment 4 bases; nucleotides outside the gene matches: 6. Germline V gene sequence: CDR1 MGHDK, CDR2 SYGVNS. This CDR3 has 15 residues. The CDR3 sequence: CASSGQGDLNEKLFF. DNA of the CDR3: TGTGCCAGCTCGGGACAGGGGGACCTTAATGAAAAACTGTTTTTT.

This clone was counted between two and nine times. The chain couples TRBV5-4 to TRBJ2-7; possibly TRBD1 for D (6 bases). The V gene's germline CDR1 is SGHNT and CDR2 YYREEE (reference sequence). Trimming shortened V by 3 bases and J by 0 bases, and 10 bases separated the two germline ends. The CDR3 contains 14 residues. CDR3 in DNA: TGTGCCAGCAGCTCGGGACAAAACTCCTACGAGCAGTACTTC. This codes for CASSSGQNSYEQYF.

The chain joins TRBV30 to TRBJ2-1; 7 bases are shared with TRBD2. V shed 3 bases, J shed 8 bases, and the junction held 16 bases outside the gene matches. The CDR3 has 16 amino acids. Germline CDR1 and CDR2: GTSNPN and SVGIG (reference sequence). CDR3 nucleotides: TGTGCCTGGAGGGGCGGACGCGGAAGCGGGATCGATGAGCAGTTCTTC. Translation: CAWRGGRGSGIDEQFF.

Regarding this clone: The junction departs from germline at one end; a sequencing error may be responsible. J is TRBJ2-5 and V is TRBV30; D possibly matches TRBD1 or TRBD2 (5 bases each). The CDR3 is made up of 11 amino acids. Germline CDR1 GTSNPN, CDR2 SVGIG (reference sequence). CDR3 sequence: CAWSVRGAVNF. The CDR3 nucleotides read TGTGCCTGGAGTGTAAGAGGGGCCGTGAACTTC. Based on the CDR3 plus reference TRBV30 and TRBJ2-5, the full variable domain is SQTIHQWPATLVQPVGSPLSLECTVEGTSNPNLYWYRQAAGRGLQLLFYSVGIGQISSEVPQNLSASRPQDRQFILSSKKLLLSDSGFYLCAWSVRGAVNFGPGTRLLVL.

The chain links TRBV6-5 to TRBJ2-1; possible D gene TRBD1, 6 bases. This CDR3 is built from 12 residues. Germline-derived CDR1 and CDR2 are MNHEY and SVGAGI. Deletions cut 5 bases from V and 10 bases from J, with 12 bases between. CDR3 sequence: CASSQGQREQFF. The CDR3 DNA sequence: TGTGCCAGCAGTCAGGGACAAAGAGAGCAGTTCTTC.

The rearrangement joins TRBV5-1 to TRBJ2-5; D is unclear. The CDR3 covers 15 residues. Germline V gene sequence: CDR1 SGHRS, CDR2 YFSETQ. Trimming cost V 2 bases and J 0 bases, with 11 bases left between them. CDR3 residues: CASSFLGSYQETQYF. The CDR3 bases are TGCGCCAGCAGCTTTCTAGGGTCGTACCAAGAGACCCAGTACTTC.

Only a few counts were recorded for this clone. The chain links TRBV29-1 to TRBJ2-1; D tentatively reads TRBD1 or TRBD2 (5 bases each). In germline, CDR1 is SQVTM, CDR2 ANQGSEA. CDR3 size: 14 residues. The V end was cut by 4 bases, the J end by 7 bases, with 17 bases between. CDR3: CSVVSDSMGNEQFF. CDR3 in DNA: TGCAGCGTTGTTAGCGACAGTATGGGGAATGAGCAGTTCTTC.

This clone appeared a few times. This chain connects TRBV28 to TRBJ1-1; D gene ambiguous. V lost 6 bases, J lost 4 bases, and 9 bases lay in between. The CDR3 length is 12 residues. The germline V gene encodes CDR1 MDHEN and CDR2 SYDVKM. The CDR3 nucleotides are TGTGCCAGCAGCCAGACGGCCACTGAAGCTTTCTTT. Residues: CASSQTATEAFF. The variable domain in full, completed from reference TRBV28 and TRBJ1-1, reads DVKVTQSSRYLVKRTGEKVFLECVQDMDHENMFWYRQDPGLGLRLIYFSYDVKMKEKGDIPEGYSVSREKKERFSLILESASTNQTSMYLCASSQTATEAFFGQGTRLTVV.

This clone occurred a few times. This chain uses TRBV29-1 with TRBJ1-1; 10 positions match TRBD1. Trimming took 5 bases from V and 4 from J; bases not matched to a gene: 4. The CDR3 length is 13 residues. Germline V lookup: CDR1 SQVTM, CDR2 ANQGSEA. The CDR3 bases are TGCAGCGTTATGACAGGGGGCGTCACTGAAGCTTTCTTT. It encodes CSVMTGGVTEAFF.

The chain uses TRBV6-6 and TRBJ2-3; D not resolved. Germline values: CDR1 MNHNY, CDR2 SVGAGI (reference sequence). CDR3 length equals 13 residues. The V and J ends lost 2 bases and 3 bases respectively, with 6 bases between them. The CDR3 nucleotides are TGTGCCAGCAGTTACGGGCAGACAGATACGCAGTATTTT. Encoded protein: CASSYGQTDTQYF.

The table lists this clone with a few counts. The chain is built from TRBV7-3 and TRBJ2-2; no clear D. CDR3 length equals 16 residues. Trimming pared 5 bases from V and 0 bases from J, leaving 13 bases between. Per germline, CDR1 SGHTA and CDR2 FQGTGA. CDR3 DNA: TGTGCCAGCAGCGTCGACGGAGTTGCGAACACCGGGGAGCTGTTTTTT. Amino acids: CASSVDGVANTGELFF.

V and J are TRBV25-1 and TRBJ1-5; D gene uncertain. Trimming removed 4 bases at V and 3 bases at J, with 4 bases between. CDR1 and CDR2 (germline): MGHDK, SYGVNS. CDR3 size: 12 residues. As DNA, the CDR3 is TGTGCCAGCAGTGGGAACAATCAGCCCCAGCATTTT. It translates to CASSGNNQPQHF. Combining the CDR3 with reference TRBV25-1 and TRBJ1-5 gives the whole variable domain EADIYQTPRYLVIGTGKKITLECSQTMGHDKMYWYQQDPGMELHLIHYSYGVNSTEKGDLSSESTVSRIRTEHFPLTLESARPSHTSQYLCASSGNNQPQHFGDGTRLSIL.

The chain uses TRBV5-1 and TRBJ2-7; the D gene is possibly TRBD2 (5 bases). Trimming took 0 bases from V and 7 from J, leaving 11 bases between them. This CDR3 spans 13 amino acids. Germline CDR1 and CDR2: SGHRS and YFSETQ. CDR3 sequence reads: CASSLDSSGEQYF. The CDR3, as DNA: TGCGCCAGCAGCTTGGACTCCTCGGGGGAGCAGTACTTC.

This sequence joins TRBV5-4 and TRBJ2-1, with 9 bases identical to TRBD1. Germline-derived CDR1 and CDR2 are SGHNT and YYREEE (reference sequence). The CDR3 totals 14 residues. J lost 4 bases, V lost 4 bases, and 3 bases had no gene match. The CDR3 is CASSLGTGYNEQFF. CDR3 DNA sequence: TGTGCCAGCAGCCTGGGGACAGGGTACAATGAGCAGTTCTTC.

The genes are TRBV30 and TRBJ1-1; D gene uncertain. This CDR3 comprises 10 residues. Germline CDR1 is GTSNPN and CDR2 is SVGIG (reference sequence). V lost 1 base to trimming and J lost 8 bases, with 5 bases between them. In DNA, the CDR3 is TGTGCCTGGAGTGGCAAAGAAGCTTTCTTT. Translation: CAWSGKEAFF. The full variable domain, its missing parts supplied by reference TRBV30 and TRBJ1-1, is SQTIHQWPATLVQPVGSPLSLECTVEGTSNPNLYWYRQAAGRGLQLLFYSVGIGQISSEVPQNLSASRPQDRQFILSSKKLLLSDSGFYLCAWSGKEAFFGQGTRLTVV.

The rearrangement joins TRBV30 to TRBJ2-2; 7 positions agree with TRBD2. Germline loops: CDR1 GTSNPN, CDR2 SVGIG (reference sequence). The trim removed 3 bases at V and 6 bases at J, leaving 13 bases unmatched. The CDR3 consists of 16 residues. The CDR3, as DNA: TGTGCCTGGAGCTTGACCCGGGACTATTCCTCCGGGGAGCTGTTTTTT. Its protein is CAWSLTRDYSSGELFF.

CDR3 loop: CASRWTERGDEQFF. The CDR3, as DNA: TGCGCCAGCAGGTGGACAGAACGAGGCGATGAGCAGTTCTTC. The chain combines TRBV5-1 with TRBJ2-1; D possibly corresponds to TRBD1 (6 bases). Trimming cost V 5 bases and J 8 bases, with 17 bases left between them. In germline, CDR1 is SGHRS, CDR2 YFSETQ. The length of the CDR3 is 14 residues. The variable domain in full, completed from reference TRBV5-1 and TRBJ2-1, reads KAGVTQTPRYLIKTRGQQVTLSCSPISGHRSVSWYQQTPGQGLQFLFEYFSETQRNKGNFPGRFSGRQFSNSRSEMNVSTLELGDSALYLCASRWTERGDEQFFGPGTRLTVL.

The chain carries TRBV28 and TRBJ2-7; 7 nucleotides align to TRBD2. In germline, CDR1 is MDHEN, CDR2 SYDVKM. CDR3 length: 14 residues. The trim removed 5 bases at V and 5 bases at J, leaving 9 bases unmatched. This CDR3 is CASSHPVRGDEQYF. CDR3 sequence (DNA): TGTGCCAGCAGTCACCCCGTCCGGGGGGACGAGCAGTACTTC.

This clone was counted only a few times. The V and J genes are TRBV2 and TRBJ2-7; D is undetermined. Germline CDR1 and CDR2: SNHLY and FYNNEI. Trimming removed 5 bases at V and 4 bases at J, with 21 bases between. The CDR3 loop spans 16 amino acids. The CDR3 DNA is TGTGCCAGCAGTCGGCCCGTTAGGGAATTCAGTTACGAGCAGTACTTC. The encoded protein is CASSRPVREFSYEQYF.

This clone was counted only a few times. The chain is built from TRBV6-5 and TRBJ1-1, with 9 bases fitting TRBD1. J gave up 5 bases and V 4 bases, and 8 bases lay outside the gene matches. Germline-derived CDR1 and CDR2 are MNHEY and SVGAGI. This CDR3 contains 15 residues. The CDR3 sequence is CASSSMGQGSTEAFF. In nucleotides, the CDR3 is TGTGCCAGCAGTTCGATGGGACAGGGAAGTACTGAAGCTTTCTTT.

The chain recombines TRBV5-1 with TRBJ2-5; 9 nucleotides agree with TRBD2. Germline loops: CDR1 SGHRS, CDR2 YFSETQ. V gave up 7 bases and J gave up 5 bases; unmatched junction bases: 6. The CDR3 contains 13 residues. The CDR3 sequence: CASAQREDETQYF. CDR3 nucleotides: TGCGCCAGCGCCCAGCGGGAGGATGAGACCCAGTACTTC.

This chain connects TRBV28 to TRBJ2-1, with 10 bases matching TRBD2. Germline CDR1 and CDR2: MDHEN and SYDVKM. The V gene end was trimmed by 7 bases and the J gene end by 0 bases; junction bases not matched to a gene: 9. The CDR3 has 17 amino acids. The CDR3 loop reads CASTHGSGGSSYNEQFF. CDR3 nucleotides: TGTGCCAGCACTCATGGTAGCGGGGGGAGCTCCTACAATGAGCAGTTCTTC.

This chain uses TRBV10-1 with TRBJ2-3; no definite D call. The V gene lost 2 bases and the J gene lost 4 bases, with 7 bases spanning the gap. The germline V gene encodes CDR1 WNHNN and CDR2 SYGVQD (reference sequence). CDR3 length: 13 amino acids. The DNA for the CDR3 is TGCGCCAGCAGTGAGGGACCAGCAGATACGCAGTATTTT. Its translation is CASSEGPADTQYF.

CDR3 sequence (DNA): TGTGCCAGCTCGGAAGGACAGGGGACGTACAATGAGCAGTTCTTC. It encodes CASSEGQGTYNEQFF. This sequence joins TRBV18 and TRBJ2-1, with 9 bases aligning to TRBD1. The CDR3 is made up of 15 amino acids. Per germline, CDR1 KGHSH and CDR2 LQKENI. Trimming took 6 bases from V and 4 from J; bases not matched to a gene: 7.

This sequence joins TRBV2 and TRBJ2-6; D call uncertain. The V end lost 9 bases, the J end lost 0 bases, and 6 bases lay between the germline ends. CDR3 size: 13 residues. Germline assignment: CDR1 SNHLY and CDR2 FYNNEI. In DNA form, the CDR3 reads TGTGCCAGAAGAACCTCTGGGGCCAACGTCCTGACTTTC. As protein: CARRTSGANVLTF.

V gene TRBV30 combines with J gene TRBJ2-2; no clear D gene. This CDR3 spans 13 amino acids. Germline-derived CDR1 and CDR2 are GTSNPN and SVGIG (reference sequence). Trimming pared 1 base from V and 3 bases from J, leaving 6 bases between. This chain's CDR3 is CAWSATHTGELFF. The CDR3 nucleotides read TGTGCCTGGAGTGCGACCCACACCGGGGAGCTGTTTTTT.

This clone was counted between two and nine times. This CDR3 is CASSPRRTNTEAFF. The CDR3 DNA is TGTGCCAGCTCACCACGGCGGACTAACACTGAAGCTTTCTTT. The chain links TRBV18 to TRBJ1-1; no firm D call. This CDR3 is built from 14 residues. CDR1 KGHSH and CDR2 LQKENI come from the germline V gene. Trimming pared 1 base from V and 2 bases from J, leaving 8 bases between.